Each of the 17 T cell receptor beta chains below was sequenced from the same sample in a study of blood T cell repertoires in COVID-19. The repertoire was sequenced with immunoSEQ multiplex PCR; TCRdb's copy has only in-frame clones and lacks some. This table has 250,000 to 300,000 clones, 88% appearing once. Sequenced input: peripheral blood. These receptors were obtained from a woman younger than 45 who had recovered from COVID-19.

The chain uses TRBV10-3 and TRBJ2-1, with 10 bases identical to TRBD1. Losses at the gene ends were 0 bases for V and 4 bases for J; bases not matched to a gene: 6. Germline CDR1 ENHRY, CDR2 SYGVKD. The CDR3 sequence is 17 residues long. CDR3: CAISESVGTGAYNEQFF. The CDR3 region has the DNA TGTGCCATCAGTGAGTCGGTGGGGACAGGGGCGTACAATGAGCAGTTCTTC.

This CDR3 reads CASSPWGTAQETQYF. DNA of the CDR3: TGTGCCAGCAGTCCTTGGGGCACAGCTCAAGAGACCCAGTACTTC. The chain joins TRBV7-9 to TRBJ2-5; D might be TRBD1 (5 bases). The CDR3 has 15 amino acids. V was pared by 6 bases and J by 2 bases, with 16 bases between. In germline, CDR1 is SEHNR, CDR2 FQNEAQ (reference sequence).

This rearrangement joins TRBV5-1 to TRBJ2-2; perhaps TRBD1 as D (6 bases). This CDR3 has 14 residues. Germline CDR1 SGHRS, CDR2 YFSETQ. V was pared by 5 bases and J by 3 bases, with 11 bases between. Here the CDR3 DNA reads TGCGCCAGCAGACAGGGTCGGGACACCGGGGAGCTGTTTTTT. As protein: CASRQGRDTGELFF.

The V and J genes are TRBV4-2 and TRBJ2-5; D is perhaps TRBD2 (5 bases). The CDR3 covers 15 residues. Germline CDR1 is LGHNA and CDR2 is YNFKEQ. Trimming removed 0 bases from V and 5 bases from J, with 13 bases in between. The CDR3 region is CASSQDPGVRETQYF. The CDR3, as DNA: TGTGCCAGCAGCCAAGACCCCGGGGTTAGGGAGACCCAGTACTTC.

V usage is TRBV6-1 and J usage is TRBJ1-5; no clear D. V was clipped by 4 bases and J by 4 bases, with 20 bases between them. CDR3 size: 17 residues. The V gene's germline CDR1 is MNHNS and CDR2 SASEGT. For the CDR3, the DNA is TGTGCCAGCAGTGTGCCCCCAGGAGGGCCTATTAATCAGCCCCAGCATTTT. Its translation: CASSVPPGGPINQPQHF.

The chain carries TRBV5-1 and TRBJ2-2, with 8 nucleotides matching TRBD2. V was pared by 3 bases and J by 3 bases, with 7 bases of the junction left unmatched. The germline V gene has CDR1 SGHRS and CDR2 YFSETQ. The CDR3 spans 16 residues. Here the CDR3 reads CASSSERGPDTGELFF. DNA for the CDR3: TGCGCCAGCAGCTCTGAGCGGGGGCCAGACACCGGGGAGCTGTTTTTT.

The genes are TRBV21-1 and TRBJ1-3; the D call of TRBD1 is as the table states it, not checked on the DNA. TRBV21-1 counts as a pseudogene. The CDR3 is 17 residues long. In nucleotides, the CDR3 is TGTGCCATTAATTGTGTGGGGCTACAGAGCTCTGGAAACACCATATATTTT. This sequence encodes CAINCVGLQSSGNTIYF.

Worth noting for this clone: This same CDR3 is encoded by further DNA sequences in the sample. The V and J genes are TRBV29-1 and TRBJ1-1; D unresolved. V was clipped by 4 bases and J by 1 base, with 7 bases between them. The V gene's germline CDR1 is SQVTM and CDR2 ANQGSEA. The CDR3 contains 12 residues. The CDR3 coding sequence is TGCAGCGTTGGGGGAGGGAACACTGAAGCTTTCTTT. Encoded protein: CSVGGGNTEAFF.

The chain employs TRBV7-3 and TRBJ2-3; no firm D call. The CDR3 length is 13 residues. The V gene's germline CDR1 is SGHTA and CDR2 FQGTGA. Trimming left V 2 bases short and J 2 bases short, with 5 bases between. CDR3 sequence: CASSLELTDTQYF. CDR3 DNA: TGTGCCAGCAGCTTAGAGCTCACAGATACGCAGTATTTT. Full variable domain (missing parts from reference TRBV7-3 and TRBJ2-3): GAGVSQTPSNKVTEKGKYVELRCDPISGHTALYWYRQSLGQGPEFLIYFQGTGAADDSGLPNDRFFAVRPEGSVSTLKIQRTERGDSAVYLCASSLELTDTQYFGPGTRLTVL.

This clone came up a few times. The chain joins TRBV2 to TRBJ1-5, with D hard to call. The V gene lost 7 bases and the J gene lost 0 bases, with 10 bases spanning the gap. This CDR3 comprises 14 residues. Germline CDR1 reads SNHLY; CDR2 reads FYNNEI. The CDR3 loop is CASNLQASNQPQHF. CDR3 bases: TGTGCCAGCAACCTTCAGGCTAGCAATCAGCCCCAGCATTTT.

The chain couples TRBV2 to TRBJ1-5; the D is unclear. Trimming stripped 6 bases from V and 4 bases from J, with 4 bases between. The germline V gene has CDR1 SNHLY and CDR2 FYNNEI. The CDR3 has 11 amino acids. This CDR3 is CASRLNQPQHF. For the CDR3, the DNA is TGTGCCAGCAGGTTAAATCAGCCCCAGCATTTT.

The chain couples TRBV10-3 to TRBJ1-3; possible D gene TRBD1, 5 bases. Deletions cut 5 bases from V and 4 bases from J, with 15 bases between. This CDR3 spans 15 amino acids. Germline V gene data show CDR1 as ENHRY and CDR2 as SYGVKD. DNA of the CDR3: TGTGCCATCAGTACCCCCGGGGCGGGGGGAAACACCATATATTTT. Translated: CAISTPGAGGNTIYF.

This CDR3 is CATRQGTSYEQYF. The CDR3 DNA follows: TGTGCCACCAGACAGGGAACCTCCTACGAGCAGTACTTC. V is TRBV28 and J is TRBJ2-7; 7 bases are shared with TRBD1. Germline CDR1 is MDHEN and CDR2 is SYDVKM. The ends lost 10 bases at V and 0 bases at J; junction bases unmatched: 6. The CDR3 spans 13 residues. Combining the CDR3 with reference TRBV28 and TRBJ2-7 gives the whole variable domain DVKVTQSSRYLVKRTGEKVFLECVQDMDHENMFWYRQDPGLGLRLIYFSYDVKMKEKGDIPEGYSVSREKKERFSLILESASTNQTSMYLCATRQGTSYEQYFGPGTRLTVT.

The V call is TRBV7-2, the J call TRBJ2-1; TRBD2 aligns across 7 bases. CDR1 and CDR2 from the germline V gene are SGHTA and FQGNSA. CDR3 length: 15 amino acids. V lost 2 bases, J lost 1 base, and 2 bases stayed unmatched. The CDR3 region has the DNA TGTGCCAGCAGCTTATCGCGGGGGTCCTACAATGAGCAGTTCTTC. This sequence encodes CASSLSRGSYNEQFF.

The chain links TRBV6-5 to TRBJ2-7; TRBD2 might be the D (6 bases). Germline-derived CDR1 and CDR2 are MNHEY and SVGAGI. This CDR3 is built from 14 residues. The V and J ends lost 6 bases and 3 bases respectively, with 15 bases between them. CDR3 in DNA: TGTGCCAGCAGGGAGGGTCAGGGAAACTACGAGCAGTACTTC. Translation gives CASREGQGNYEQYF.

The gene calls are TRBV15 and TRBJ2-3; 11 nucleotides align to TRBD1. CDR3 length: 18 residues. CDR1 is LNHNV and CDR2 is YYDKDF in the germline V gene (reference sequence). The trim removed 0 bases at V and 1 base at J, leaving 6 bases unmatched. The CDR3 DNA reads TGTGCCACCAGCAGAGAGAAACCGGGACAGGGGGGCACAGATACGCAGTATTTT. Its protein product is CATSREKPGQGGTDTQYF.

This clone was observed at least ten times. The V call is TRBV6-1, the J call TRBJ1-2; D might be TRBD1 (6 bases). Trimming took off 3 bases at V and 2 bases at J, with 13 bases between the two ends. The germline V gene encodes CDR1 MNHNS and CDR2 SASEGT. This CDR3 comprises 15 residues. For the CDR3, the DNA is TGTGCCAGCAGTGATACAGGGCTCACCAACTATGGCTACACCTTC. This encodes CASSDTGLTNYGYTF.